These 32 T cell receptor beta chains came from one sample sequenced in a study of blood T cell repertoires in COVID-19. TCRdb keeps only in-frame clones here, not all; method: immunoSEQ multiplex PCR. Of over 25,000 clones in the sample, 85% to 90% were seen once. Specimen: peripheral blood. The receptors shown here come from a man between 65 and 85 years old with acute or convalescent COVID-19.

The chain carries TRBV3-1 (or the pseudogene TRBV3-2) and TRBJ2-1; possibly TRBD1 for D (5 bases). This CDR3 has 14 amino acids. The germline CDR1 and CDR2 sequences are LGHDT and YNNKEL (reference sequence). The V gene lost 3 bases and the J gene lost 6 bases, with 12 bases spanning the gap. The CDR3 reads CASSHQDRGNEQFF. The DNA for the CDR3 is TGTGCCAGCAGCCATCAAGATAGGGGCAATGAGCAGTTCTTC.

This clone was found once. This rearrangement joins TRBV15 to TRBJ1-5, with TRBD1 matching 8 bases. The CDR3 consists of 16 residues. Germline CDR1 LNHNV, CDR2 YYDKDF (reference sequence). Unmatched junction bases numbered 7, after V lost 0 bases and J lost 6 bases. The CDR3 nucleotides are TGTGCCACCAGCAGAGACGGACAGGGAGCGACTCAGCCCCAGCATTTT. It yields the protein CATSRDGQGATQPQHF.

The V gene is TRBV29-1, the J gene TRBJ1-3; D remains unclear. This CDR3 has 13 residues. Germline assignment: CDR1 SQVTM and CDR2 ANQGSEA. Trimming shortened V by 4 bases and J by 0 bases, and 7 bases separated the two germline ends. Here the CDR3 DNA reads TGCAGCGTTGGGGCAGACTCTGGAAACACCATATATTTT. This sequence encodes CSVGADSGNTIYF.

The chain carries TRBV11-3 and TRBJ2-7; D not resolved. The germline V and J ends were trimmed by 0 bases and 6 bases, with 9 bases remaining between them. The CDR3 loop spans 13 amino acids. The germline V gene encodes CDR1 SGHNT and CDR2 YENEEA. DNA of the CDR3: TGTGCCAGCAGCTTAGATATGAGTCGCGAGCAGTACTTC. Protein sequence: CASSLDMSREQYF.

J is TRBJ2-6 and V is TRBV10-3; 7 positions agree with TRBD1. This CDR3 has 17 amino acids. The germline gives CDR1 ENHRY, CDR2 SYGVKD. The trim removed 0 bases at V and 0 bases at J, leaving 2 bases unmatched. DNA of the CDR3: TGTGCCATCAGTGAGTCAAACAGGGGCTCTGGGGCCAACGTCCTGACTTTC. Translating gives CAISESNRGSGANVLTF.

V and J are TRBV7-3 and TRBJ1-2, with 9 nucleotides matching TRBD1. After removal of 0 bases from V and 7 bases from J, the junction contained 3 bases not matched to a gene. Germline loops: CDR1 SGHTA, CDR2 FQGTGA. The CDR3 consists of 14 residues. The CDR3 region is CASSLTGQGSGYTF. CDR3 coding DNA: TGTGCCAGCAGCTTAACGGGACAGGGTTCTGGCTACACCTTC.

This chain links TRBV7-6 with TRBJ2-3; 7 nucleotides agree with TRBD2. Losses at the gene ends were 5 bases for V and 0 bases for J; bases not matched to a gene: 8. The CDR3 covers 16 residues. Germline lookup yields CDR1 SGHVS and CDR2 FNYEAQ. CDR3 DNA: TGTGCCAGCAGCCGGCTTAGCGGGCGTAGCACAGATACGCAGTATTTT. Translation gives CASSRLSGRSTDTQYF.

The rearrangement uses TRBV19 and TRBJ1-1; a weak D match, TRBD1 (5 bases). The CDR3 extends over 14 amino acids. With 5 bases removed from V and 1 base from J, the gap between germline ends came to 11 bases. Germline CDR1 LNHDA, CDR2 SQIVND (reference sequence). This CDR3 is CASSHRSSNTEAFF. CDR3 coding DNA: TGTGCCAGTAGTCACAGGTCTTCGAACACTGAAGCTTTCTTT.

The CDR3 is CASSPLTGQLISTEAFF. The CDR3 nucleotides are TGTGCCAGCTCACCACTAACGGGACAGTTGATTAGTACTGAAGCTTTCTTT. The chain uses TRBV18 and TRBJ1-1, with 7 bases aligning to TRBD1. CDR3 length equals 17 residues. Germline lookup yields CDR1 KGHSH and CDR2 LQKENI. J gave up 5 bases and V 1 base, and 13 bases lay outside the gene matches.

V and J are TRBV7-6 and TRBJ1-1; D is ambiguous. The germline V and J ends were trimmed by 2 bases and 4 bases, with 8 bases remaining between them. Germline V lookup: CDR1 SGHVS, CDR2 FNYEAQ. The CDR3 extends over 13 amino acids. DNA of the CDR3: TGTGCCAGCAGCTTATCGCAGCGCACTGAAGCTTTCTTT. This sequence encodes CASSLSQRTEAFF.

Only one count was recorded for this clone. The V gene is TRBV7-3, the J gene TRBJ2-7; D may be TRBD1 (6 bases). The germline gives CDR1 SGHTA, CDR2 FQGTGA. V shed 5 bases and J shed 7 bases, with 15 bases lying between them. The CDR3 sequence is 13 residues long. The CDR3 here is CASSKGQGREQYF. In DNA, the CDR3 is TGTGCCAGCAGCAAGGGGCAGGGGCGGGAGCAGTACTTC. The full variable domain, rest sourced from reference TRBV7-3 and TRBJ2-7, is GAGVSQTPSNKVTEKGKYVELRCDPISGHTALYWYRQSLGQGPEFLIYFQGTGAADDSGLPNDRFFAVRPEGSVSTLKIQRTERGDSAVYLCASSKGQGREQYFGPGTRLTVT.

The rearrangement uses TRBV5-4 and TRBJ2-3, with 10 bases matching TRBD2. The germline CDR1 and CDR2 sequences are SGHNT and YYREEE (reference sequence). J was trimmed by 0 bases and V by 5 bases; bases with no gene match: 6. The CDR3 length is 16 residues. For the CDR3, the DNA is TGTGCCAGCAGTTATAGCGGGAGGAGGAGCACAGATACGCAGTATTTT. Protein sequence: CASSYSGRRSTDTQYF. Combining the CDR3 with reference TRBV5-4 and TRBJ2-3 gives the whole variable domain ETGVTQSPTHLIKTRGQQVTLRCSSQSGHNTVSWYQQALGQGPQFIFQYYREEENGRGNFPPRFSGLQFPNYSSELNVNALELDDSALYLCASSYSGRRSTDTQYFGPGTRLTVL.

The chain has TRBV11-3 and TRBJ2-1, with 7 bases identical to TRBD2. This CDR3 contains 13 residues. The V gene end was trimmed by 5 bases and the J gene end by 4 bases; junction bases not matched to a gene: 2. The V gene's germline CDR1 is SGHNT and CDR2 YENEEA. CDR3 sequence: CASSTGLYNEQFF. CDR3 DNA sequence: TGTGCCAGCAGCACGGGACTATACAATGAGCAGTTCTTC.

V gene TRBV4-2 combines with J gene TRBJ2-2, with 10 bases identical to TRBD2. The CDR3 loop spans 16 amino acids. CDR1 is LGHNA and CDR2 is YNFKEQ in the germline V gene. After removal of 4 bases from V and 3 bases from J, the junction contained 5 bases not matched to a gene. The CDR3: CASSPLAGADTGELFF. In nucleotides, the CDR3 is TGTGCCAGCAGCCCCCTAGCGGGAGCGGACACCGGGGAGCTGTTTTTT.

The gene calls are TRBV27 and TRBJ2-1, with TRBD2 matching 9 bases. The germline gives CDR1 MNHEY, CDR2 SMNVEV (reference sequence). The CDR3 covers 15 residues. V was clipped by 4 bases and J by 3 bases; unmatched bases: 4. Written as DNA, the CDR3 is TGTGCCAGCAGTTCCGGGACTAGCAGCTACAATGAGCAGTTCTTC. This gives the protein CASSSGTSSYNEQFF.

This chain connects TRBV29-1 to TRBJ2-1; 7 bases line up with TRBD2. The CDR3 covers 14 residues. J lost 2 bases, V lost 6 bases, and 7 bases had no gene match. CDR1 and CDR2 from the germline V gene are SQVTM and ANQGSEA. For the CDR3, the DNA is TGCAGCGTCCCCTCGGCGGGAGCCTACAATGAGCAGTTCTTC. It translates to CSVPSAGAYNEQFF.

The V gene is TRBV7-9, the J gene TRBJ2-2; 8 bases are a match to TRBD2. V shed 5 bases and J 5 bases; nucleotides not matched to a gene: 10. Germline values: CDR1 SEHNR, CDR2 FQNEAQ (reference sequence). The CDR3 length is 16 residues. CDR3 in amino acids: CASSTLAGLNTGELFF. CDR3 bases: TGTGCCAGCAGCACCTTAGCGGGATTGAATACCGGGGAGCTGTTTTTT.

This clone was found once. This chain connects TRBV14 to TRBJ1-1; no firm D call. The CDR3 has 15 amino acids. V was clipped by 0 bases and J by 6 bases, with 14 bases between them. Germline lookup yields CDR1 SGHDN and CDR2 FVKESK. For the CDR3, the DNA is TGTGCCAGCAGCCAAGATCCAGCGGGGTACGCTGAAGCTTTCTTT. Protein product: CASSQDPAGYAEAFF.

This CDR3 is CASSDGAPNEQFF. The CDR3 bases are TGTGCCAGCAGTGACGGAGCGCCCAATGAGCAGTTCTTC. J is TRBJ2-1 and V is TRBV2; no definite D call. CDR3 length: 13 residues. V shed 3 bases and J shed 6 bases, with 9 bases lying between them. Germline V lookup: CDR1 SNHLY, CDR2 FYNNEI.

The CDR3 bases are TGCGCCAGCAGCTGGGCGAGGGGGCGTGAGTACGAGACCCAGTACTTC. Its protein product is CASSWARGREYETQYF. V and J are TRBV5-1 and TRBJ2-5, with TRBD1 matching over 7 bases. J gave up 5 bases and V 3 bases, and 13 bases lay outside the gene matches. The CDR3 runs to 16 residues. Per the germline V gene, CDR1 is SGHRS and CDR2 is YFSETQ.

This clone was counted only a few times. The V gene is TRBV3-1 (or the pseudogene TRBV3-2), the J gene TRBJ2-1; perhaps TRBD1 as D (5 bases). Germline V lookup: CDR1 LGHDT, CDR2 YNNKEL (reference sequence). The CDR3 is 15 residues long. V was pared by 2 bases and J by 8 bases, with 16 bases between. The CDR3 region is CASSQLQVGGDEQFF. The CDR3 DNA sequence: TGTGCCAGCAGCCAACTACAGGTCGGTGGGGATGAGCAGTTCTTC.

The rearrangement joins TRBV5-1 to TRBJ2-5; D uncertain. Germline CDR1 SGHRS, CDR2 YFSETQ. This CDR3 comprises 14 residues. The V and J ends lost 4 bases and 5 bases respectively, with 15 bases between them. The CDR3 region is CASSDGRGRETQYF. CDR3 bases: TGCGCCAGCAGCGATGGAAGAGGAAGGGAGACCCAGTACTTC.

The rearrangement joins TRBV2 to TRBJ2-2; tentative D call: TRBD1 (5 bases). The V end was cut by 6 bases, the J end by 0 bases, with 11 bases between. This CDR3 has 15 amino acids. Germline V lookup: CDR1 SNHLY, CDR2 FYNNEI. The CDR3 loop is CASRGTGSNTGELFF. The DNA for the CDR3 is TGTGCCAGCAGAGGTACAGGATCGAACACCGGGGAGCTGTTTTTT.

J is TRBJ2-7 and V is TRBV19; tentative D call: TRBD1 (6 bases). Germline V gene data show CDR1 as LNHDA and CDR2 as SQIVND (reference sequence). There are 15 residues in the CDR3. Trimming took off 6 bases at V and 3 bases at J, with 18 bases between the two ends. CDR3 coding DNA: TGTGCCAGTAGCGAACAGGGCCATGGGCTCTACGAGCAGTACTTC. It is translated as CASSEQGHGLYEQYF.

Details on this clone: One end of the junction does not line up with germline, which may come from a read error. The rearrangement uses TRBV10-3 and TRBJ2-3; TRBD2 agrees at 8 bases. CDR1 ENHRY and CDR2 SYGVKD come from the germline V gene. The CDR3 contains 16 residues. The CDR3 DNA reads as TGTACCATCAGACTTAATCTAGCGGGTCACACAGATACGCAGTATTTT. Protein: CTIRLNLAGHTDTQYF.

The table lists this clone with a count of one. The V gene is TRBV18, the J gene TRBJ1-3, with a tentative D call TRBD1 (5 bases). The CDR3 is 16 amino acids. Germline V gives CDR1 KGHSH, CDR2 LQKENI. Deletions cut 2 bases from V and 1 base from J, with 12 bases between. Here the CDR3 reads CASSPGGGRSGNTIYF. CDR3 nucleotide sequence: TGTGCCAGCTCACCAGGGGGGGGAAGATCTGGAAACACCATATATTTT.

CDR3 DNA sequence: TGTGCCAGTAGTACCAGGGGGACTAGCGGAACAGATACGCAGTATTTT. This encodes CASSTRGTSGTDTQYF. The chain combines TRBV19 with TRBJ2-3, with 11 bases lining up with TRBD2. Germline CDR1 LNHDA, CDR2 SQIVND (reference sequence). The CDR3 length is 16 residues. V lost 4 bases, J lost 3 bases, and 6 bases stayed unmatched.

This sequence joins TRBV3-1 (or the pseudogene TRBV3-2) and TRBJ2-7; TRBD2 agrees at 16 bases. The CDR3 is made up of 18 amino acids. The germline V gene encodes CDR1 LGHDT and CDR2 YNNKEL (reference sequence). Germline trimming cut 4 bases from V and 3 bases from J; bases unmatched to any gene: 9. CDR3 sequence: CASSLTQGLAGGVYEQYF. The CDR3 DNA reads TGTGCCAGCAGCCTGACCCAGGGACTAGCGGGAGGGGTCTACGAGCAGTACTTC.

The chain couples TRBV9 to TRBJ2-1, with 11 bases aligning to TRBD2. The germline CDR1 and CDR2 sequences are SGDLS and YYNGEE. The CDR3 runs to 15 residues. The V segment lost 4 bases and the J segment 10 bases; nucleotides outside the gene matches: 10. This CDR3 is CASSPQGTSGREQFF. The CDR3 DNA reads TGTGCCAGCAGCCCCCAGGGGACTAGCGGAAGGGAGCAGTTCTTC.

The chain employs TRBV4-1 and TRBJ2-3, with a possible D match to TRBD2 (6 bases). CDR1 MGHRA and CDR2 YSYEKL come from the germline V gene. The CDR3 is made up of 13 amino acids. Trimming took 3 bases from V and 7 from J, leaving 11 bases between them. CDR3 protein: CASSQGLVNTQYF. CDR3 in DNA: TGCGCCAGCAGCCAGGGACTGGTAAATACGCAGTATTTT.

This clone was seen a few times. This chain uses TRBV15 with TRBJ1-3; no reliable D call. Germline loops: CDR1 LNHNV, CDR2 YYDKDF (reference sequence). Trimming stripped 1 base from V and 9 bases from J, with 13 bases between. The CDR3 has 14 residues. The DNA for the CDR3 is TGTGCCACCAGCAGAGGCGGAGAAGGTGGCACCATATATTTT. This translates into CATSRGGEGGTIYF. Filled out from reference TRBV15 and TRBJ1-3, the complete variable domain reads DAMVIQNPRYQVTQFGKPVTLSCSQTLNHNVMYWYQQKSSQAPKLLFHYYDKDFNNEADTPDNFQSRRPNTSFCFLDIRSPGLGDTAMYLCATSRGGEGGTIYFGEGSWLTVV.

V is TRBV29-1 and J is TRBJ2-5; D is possibly TRBD2 (7 bases). The V gene's germline CDR1 is SQVTM and CDR2 ANQGSEA. Trimming took 8 bases from V and 4 from J, leaving 20 bases between them. The CDR3 spans 14 residues. CDR3 protein: CSSLWGGLSETQYF. The CDR3 coding sequence is TGCAGCTCATTATGGGGGGGGCTGTCAGAGACCCAGTACTTC.